The subject of this entry is one TCR beta chain. Its specificity is unknown. The sample comes from a study of CD8 T cell repertoires and HIV-1 epitope variants. Across the study: Controls were a CMV, EBV and flu pool, Ebola AY9, and no peptide. Tested: three Gag epitope families, Nef HW9 and YT9.

Using immunoSEQ multiplex PCR, the repertoire was profiled, and TCRdb retains in-frame clones only, with some absent. Of roughly 4,900 clones in the sample, around 74% were seen once. With V trimmed by 4 bases and J by 5 bases, 9 bases remained unmatched. This CDR3 region has 16 residues. CDR1 SGDLS and CDR2 YYNGEE come from the germline V gene. This sequence was found in a male donor with HIV. The chain uses TRBV9 and TRBJ2-5; the match to TRBD2 covers 12 bases. The sample comprised cultured CD8+ T cells derived from PBMCs. In nucleotides, the CDR3 is TGTGCCAGCAGCACCCCTAGCGGGGGGGCCGCGGAGACCCAGTACTTC. Translating gives CASSTPSGGAAETQYF.